These T cell receptor beta chains were read from a single sample in a study of cytomegalovirus exposure and HLA in healthy donors. Profiled with immunoSEQ multiplex PCR; TCRdb holds only in-frame clones, not every one. The data show over 100,000 clones, 89% seen once. The sequencing sample was made of PBMCs. These receptors all stem from a young woman in good health and CMV-seronegative. Each CDR3 is given with its conserved first and last residue. The order of the fields is clone size, D gene, J gene, V gene, CDR3 protein, CDR3 DNA. A D gene is named only where the DNA matches it firmly. Clone sizes are given selectively: once, few, many, or a class where the clone is expanded.

-	-	TRBJ1-5	TRBV2	CASSEFSGYDQPQHF	TGTGCCAGCAGTGAATTTTCAGGGTACGATCAGCCCCAGCATTTT
few	-	TRBJ2-7	TRBV5-1	CASNAGNPGEQYF	TGCGCCAGCAACGCCGGGAATCCAGGCGAGCAGTACTTC
-	TRBD1	TRBJ1-6	TRBV5-1	CASSDRVIDSPLHF	TGCGCCAGCAGTGACAGGGTGATCGATTCACCCCTCCACTTT
-	TRBD1	TRBJ2-7	TRBV7-8	CASSPPTGRSYEQYF	TGTGCCAGCAGCCCCCCGACAGGGCGATCCTACGAGCAGTACTTC
-	TRBD1	TRBJ2-2	TRBV4-1	CASSLTGGDTGELFF	TGCGCCAGCAGCCTCACAGGGGGCGACACCGGGGAGCTGTTTTTT
-	TRBD2	TRBJ2-1	TRBV19	CASNAGGDYNEQFF	TGTGCCAGTAACGCGGGGGGAGACTACAATGAGCAGTTCTTC
-	-	TRBJ2-2	TRBV11-2	CASSLQGPGELFF	TGTGCCAGCAGCCTACAGGGACCAGGGGAGCTGTTTTTT
once	-	TRBJ2-3	TRBV13	CASSPQSTDTQYF	TGTGCCAGCAGCCCCCAGAGCACAGATACGCAGTATTTT
few	-	TRBJ1-5	TRBV15	CATSRLNQPQHF	TGTGCCACCAGCAGATTAAATCAGCCCCAGCATTTT
once	-	TRBJ2-5	TRBV6-6	CASVIPGQETQYF	TGTGCCAGTGTGATTCCAGGGCAAGAGACCCAGTACTTC
-	-	TRBJ1-1	TRBV7-9	CASSPGTNEAFF	TGTGCCAGCAGCCCGGGGACAAATGAAGCTTTCTTT
-	-	TRBJ1-3	TRBV7-9	CASSYREIGGNTIYF	TGTGCCAGCAGCTACAGGGAAATTGGGGGAAACACCATATATTTT
-	-	TRBJ2-1	TRBV11-3	CASSPQGAGYNEQFF	TGTGCCAGCAGCCCCCAAGGGGCTGGCTACAATGAGCAGTTCTTC
-	-	TRBJ2-5	TRBV7-9	CASSQSTGMETQYF	TGTGCCAGCAGCCAGAGTACAGGAATGGAGACCCAGTACTTC
-	-	TRBJ1-3	TRBV4-2	CASTLERDSGNTIYF	TGTGCCAGCACCCTGGAGAGGGACTCTGGAAACACCATATATTTT
few	-	TRBJ2-2	TRBV7-3	CASSLNSNTGELFF	TGTGCCAGCAGCTTAAACTCGAACACCGGGGAGCTGTTTTTT
-	TRBD2	TRBJ2-2	TRBV11-2	CASMSLAGATGELFF	TGTGCCAGCATGTCGCTAGCGGGGGCCACCGGGGAGCTGTTTTTT
-	-	TRBJ1-3	TRBV6-1	CASSEGGFINTIYF	TGTGCCAGCAGTGAAGGAGGGTTTATTAACACCATATATTTT
-	TRBD1	TRBJ2-7	TRBV29-1	CSVEERTGAGFEQYF	TGCAGCGTTGAAGAACGGACAGGGGCAGGTTTTGAGCAGTACTTC
-	-	TRBJ1-3	TRBV5-1	CASSLQGGNTIYF	TGCGCCAGCAGCTTACAGGGAGGAAACACCATATATTTT
few	TRBD1	TRBJ1-2	TRBV6-1	CASSARTGNYGYTF	TGTGCCAGCAGTGCCCGGACAGGGAATTATGGCTACACCTTC
-	-	TRBJ1-3	TRBV2	CASSAGYWGKGNTIYF	TGTGCCAGCAGTGCCGGTTATTGGGGCAAAGGAAACACCATATATTTT
-	-	TRBJ2-3	TRBV5-5	CASSLGGVTDTQYF	TGTGCCAGCAGCTTGGGCGGGGTCACAGATACGCAGTATTTT
-	TRBD2	TRBJ2-3	TRBV6-6	CASSSESGGAQYF	TGTGCCAGCAGTTCAGAAAGCGGGGGGGCGCAGTATTTT
-	-	TRBJ2-7	TRBV4-1	CASSQEDGFSYEQYF	TGCGCCAGCAGCCAAGAAGACGGGTTTTCCTACGAGCAGTACTTC
-	TRBD1	TRBJ1-1	TRBV15	CATKETGHLNTEAFF	TGTGCCACCAAGGAGACAGGGCACCTGAACACTGAAGCTTTCTTT
-	-	TRBJ1-3	TRBV9	CASSVGSGGHISGNTIYF	TGTGCCAGCAGCGTAGGGTCCGGGGGGCATATCTCTGGAAACACCATATATTTT
-	TRBD2	TRBJ2-1	TRBV9	CASSVVSGDYNEQFF	TGTGCCAGCAGCGTAGTTAGCGGGGACTACAATGAGCAGTTCTTC
-	TRBD1	TRBJ2-1	TRBV15	CATSRTTGREQFF	TGTGCCACCAGCAGAACGACAGGGCGCGAGCAGTTCTTC
-	TRBD2	TRBJ2-3	TRBV5-1	CASSWTSGAETQYF	TGCGCCAGCAGCTGGACTAGCGGGGCTGAAACGCAGTATTTT
-	-	TRBJ1-4	TRBV5-4	CASSLDSDEKLFF	TGTGCCAGCAGTTTAGATTCGGATGAAAAACTGTTTTTT
few	-	TRBJ2-7	TRBV6-5	CASSPTTTRPEQYF	TGTGCCAGCAGCCCAACAACGACGAGGCCCGAGCAGTACTTC
-	-	TRBJ1-4	TRBV2	CASSSDSRKLFF	TGTGCCAGCAGCTCCGACAGCCGAAAACTGTTTTTT
-	TRBD1	TRBJ1-1	TRBV2	CASSQFDPGTVNTEAFF	TGTGCCAGCAGTCAATTTGACCCCGGGACAGTGAACACTGAAGCTTTCTTT
-	-	TRBJ2-2	TRBV10-3	CAIPATDANTGELFF	TGTGCCATCCCGGCGACAGACGCGAACACCGGGGAGCTGTTTTTT
-	-	TRBJ1-5	TRBV7-2	CASSGGRGRGNQPQHF	TGTGCCAGCAGTGGCGGGCGGGGACGAGGCAATCAGCCCCAGCATTTT
once	TRBD1	TRBJ1-1	TRBV2	CASRDRENTEAFF	TGTGCCAGCAGGGACAGGGAGAACACTGAAGCTTTCTTT
-	TRBD1	TRBJ2-7	TRBV5-4	CASSWFDRVYEQYF	TGTGCCAGCAGCTGGTTTGACAGGGTCTACGAGCAGTACTTC
once	TRBD2	TRBJ2-7	TRBV2	CASRSGGPLSEQYF	TGTGCCAGCCGAAGCGGGGGGCCCTTGAGCGAGCAGTACTTC
-	-	TRBJ2-3	TRBV6-1	CASSEPTYNTDTQYF	TGTGCCAGCAGTGAACCAACATATAACACAGATACGCAGTATTTT
-	TRBD1	TRBJ2-6	TRBV18	CASSPTGYSGANVLTF	TGTGCCAGCTCACCGACAGGGTACTCTGGGGCCAACGTCCTGACTTTC
-	-	TRBJ1-1	TRBV6-1	CASKNRVNTEAFF	TGTGCCAGCAAAAACAGGGTGAACACTGAAGCTTTCTTT
-	-	TRBJ1-5	TRBV5-6	CASSLSVDQPQHF	TGTGCCAGCAGCTTGTCAGTGGATCAGCCCCAGCATTTT